Sequencing of this T cell receptor (beta chain) was carried out in a study of T cells after yellow fever vaccination. Study as a whole: Libraries from low-cell-number fractions were prepared with the SMART-Seq v4 Ultra Low Input RNA kit. Study-level results: Though it reached lower strength, the secondary response hit its peak faster, day 5 versus 15. Most primary-vaccination clones recurred post-booster (under 98% CD4, roughly 90% CD8).

J gave up 5 bases and V 5 bases, and 14 bases lay outside the gene matches. The V gene's germline CDR1 is DFQATT and CDR2 SNEGSKA (reference sequence). CDR3 size: 16 residues. The table lists this clonotype with a few counts. As yet, its antigen is unknown. Universal primer sites and UMIs were introduced during 5'RACE template-switching synthesis of TCR cDNA. From the 5' RACE reads, TCRdb called clonotypes with MiXCR, one entry per CDR3 protein. This table has 300,000 to 400,000 distinct CDR3 sequences, under 7.5% appearing once. The TCR comes from a man under 40 who received the YFV17D yellow fever vaccine. The sample in question was PBMCs, obtained 5 days after the yellow fever booster vaccination. This sequence joins TRBV20-1 and TRBJ2-1; TRBD2 agrees at 8 bases. For the CDR3, the DNA is TGCAGTGCTCCACCCATAGCGGGAACCACCCACAATGAGCAGTTCTTC. It yields the protein CSAPPIAGTTHNEQFF.